The 21 T cell receptor beta chains reported below all come from one sample, sequenced in a study of T cells in Graves' hyperthyroidism and ophthalmopathy. RNA transcripts served as the template for amplifying TCR beta CDR3 regions. RT-PCR in the first round (using the HTBI primer set) targeted the TCR CDR3. TCRdb reprocessed the multiplex PCR reads with MiXCR, giving one entry per CDR3 protein. The sample has roughly 280,000 distinct CDR3 sequences; about 20% are singletons. Sequencing was performed on blood. These receptor sequences come from a young man with Graves' ophthalmopathy.

This clonotype was observed a handful of times. The chain is built from TRBV12-3 or TRBV12-4 and TRBJ2-7; D is undetermined. The CDR3 is 12 residues long. V was cut by 2 bases and J by 6 bases, with 8 bases left in between. The DNA of the CDR3 is TGTGCCAGCAGTTTATGGTTCCTCGAGCAGTACTTC. Translated, it gives CASSLWFLEQYF.

The rearrangement joins TRBV2 to TRBJ1-1; D is possibly TRBD1 (6 bases). There are 13 residues in the CDR3. Germline values: CDR1 SNHLY, CDR2 FYNNEI. The V and J ends lost 3 bases and 11 bases respectively, with 16 bases between them. CDR3 protein: CASSERNYQGAFF. The CDR3 DNA reads TGTGCCAGCAGTGAGAGGAACTACCAGGGGGCTTTCTTT.

This clonotype showed up just once. This chain uses TRBV19 with TRBJ2-7, with TRBD2 matching 8 bases. CDR1 and CDR2 from the germline V gene are LNHDA and SQIVND (reference sequence). The CDR3 covers 16 residues. Trimming at V came to 5 bases and at J to 0 bases, leaving 9 bases not matched to a gene. Here the CDR3 reads CASSYKLAGSSYEQYF. The CDR3, as DNA: TGTGCCAGTAGTTATAAATTAGCGGGGAGCTCCTACGAGCAGTACTTC.

The J gene is TRBJ2-5, the V gene TRBV11-2; maybe TRBD2 (5 bases). The V end lost 8 bases, the J end lost 5 bases, and 12 bases lay between the germline ends. Looked up from germline, CDR1 is SGHAT and CDR2 is FQNNGV. This CDR3 spans 12 amino acids. CDR3 nucleotides: TGTGCCAGCGGCCGGGGTCGGGAGACCCAGTACTTC. Amino acid sequence: CASGRGRETQYF.

This clonotype was detected a few times. J is TRBJ1-4 and V is TRBV6-1; 7 bases agree with TRBD1. This CDR3 has 14 residues. Germline V gene data show CDR1 as MNHNS and CDR2 as SASEGT. Unmatched junction bases numbered 2, after V lost 5 bases and J lost 2 bases. CDR3 sequence: CASSSRGTNEKLFF. CDR3 in DNA: TGTGCCAGCAGTTCCAGGGGGACTAATGAAAAACTGTTTTTT.

A few counts support this clonotype. The chain recombines TRBV7-6 with TRBJ2-7; no firm D call. This CDR3 contains 13 residues. Germline assignment: CDR1 SGHVS and CDR2 FNYEAQ. V lost 4 bases and J lost 3, with 10 bases in between. DNA for the CDR3: TGTGCCAGCAGCTGGAAAGTGAACTACGAGCAGTACTTC. It codes for CASSWKVNYEQYF.

This clonotype is a singleton in its sample. A much larger clone differs from this one at a single base, so this may be a read error. The chain couples TRBV30 to TRBJ1-1; D remains unclear. CDR1 GTSNPN and CDR2 SVGIG come from the germline V gene (reference sequence). This CDR3 region has 12 residues. In DNA, the CDR3 is TGTGCCTGGGATCGATGGAACACTGAAGCTCTCTTT. Translation: CAWDRWNTEALF.

This clonotype was counted between two and nine times. The V gene is TRBV5-6, the J gene TRBJ2-2, with D perhaps assigned TRBD1 or TRBD2 (5 bases each). The length of the CDR3 is 15 residues. V lost 4 bases and J 0 bases, leaving 10 bases between the germline ends. Germline CDR1 SGHDT, CDR2 YYEEEE. DNA of the CDR3: TGTGCCAGCAGCCCGGGACCCGCGAACACCGGGGAGCTGTTTTTT. It yields the protein CASSPGPANTGELFF.

This clonotype has a handful of counts. V is TRBV5-1 and J is TRBJ2-7, with D possibly TRBD1 on 5 matching bases. The CDR3 covers 15 residues. V was trimmed by 5 bases and J by 0 bases, leaving 15 bases between them. Looked up from germline, CDR1 is SGHRS and CDR2 is YFSETQ. This chain's CDR3 is CASRPTLDTSYEQYF. DNA for the CDR3: TGCGCCAGCAGACCTACACTGGACACCTCCTACGAGCAGTACTTC.

This sequence joins TRBV30 and TRBJ1-5; TRBD1 agrees at 7 bases. The CDR3 extends over 15 amino acids. CDR1 and CDR2 (germline): GTSNPN, SVGIG (reference sequence). V lost 3 bases and J lost 9; bases outside the gene matches: 14. The CDR3 bases are TGTGCCTGGAGCGGCCACCGGGACAGCCGCCGGCCCCAGCATTTT. Its protein product is CAWSGHRDSRRPQHF.

The rearrangement links TRBV24-1 to TRBJ1-1, with a tentative D call TRBD1 (5 bases). The germline gives CDR1 KGHDR, CDR2 SFDVKD. The CDR3 is made up of 14 amino acids. Between the trimmed V and J ends, which lost 9 bases and 5 bases, there was a span of 18 bases. CDR3 nucleotides: TGTGCCACCGGGACGGGGGAACGAAGTACTGAAGCTTTCTTT. Its protein is CATGTGERSTEAFF.

This clonotype was counted many times. This chain connects TRBV28 to TRBJ1-3; D is ambiguous. From germline, CDR1 is MDHEN and CDR2 SYDVKM. There are 13 residues in the CDR3. V was cut by 1 base and J by 5 bases, with 6 bases left in between. CDR3 in amino acids: CASSLSSRNTIYF. The CDR3 DNA sequence: TGTGCCAGCAGTTTATCGTCTCGAAACACCATATATTTT.

In this sample, this clonotype turned up many times. The rearrangement links TRBV11-2 to TRBJ2-7; 8 positions match TRBD1. The CDR3 consists of 16 residues. The V gene end was trimmed by 5 bases and the J gene end by 6 bases; junction bases not matched to a gene: 15. The germline V gene encodes CDR1 SGHAT and CDR2 FQNNGV. The chain's CDR3 is CASSPLGGRGPREQYF. The CDR3 DNA reads TGTGCCAGCAGCCCGCTGGGCGGCAGGGGGCCTCGCGAGCAGTACTTC. Full variable domain (missing parts from reference TRBV11-2 and TRBJ2-7): EAGVAQSPRYKIIEKRQSVAFWCNPISGHATLYWYQQILGQGPKLLIQFQNNGVVDDSQLPKDRFSAERLKGVDSTLKIQPAKLEDSAVYLCASSPLGGRGPREQYFGPGTRLTVT.

This clonotype appeared many times. The V and J genes are TRBV28 and TRBJ1-1; the D gene is possibly TRBD1 (6 bases). CDR3 size: 12 residues. Germline assignment: CDR1 MDHEN and CDR2 SYDVKM. Trimming left V 2 bases short and J 9 bases short, with 10 bases between. In nucleotides, the CDR3 is TGTGCCAGCAGTTTACGACAGGAGAAAGCTTTCTTT. This codes for CASSLRQEKAFF.

At least ten counts were recorded for this clonotype. The CDR3 loop is CASSLEGAGNQPQHF. As DNA, the CDR3 is TGTGCCAGCAGCCTCGAGGGGGCTGGCAATCAGCCCCAGCATTTT. The rearrangement uses TRBV7-8 and TRBJ1-5, with TRBD1 identical over 7 bases. The CDR3 covers 15 residues. Trimming took 5 bases from V and 2 from J; bases not matched to a gene: 6. CDR1 is SGHVS, CDR2 FQNEAQ, per germline. The full variable domain, with the rest looked up from reference TRBV7-8 and TRBJ1-5, is GAGVSQSPRYKVAKRGQDVALRCDPISGHVSLFWYQQALGQGPEFLTYFQNEAQLDKSGLPSDRFFAERPEGSVSTLKIQRTQQEDSAVYLCASSLEGAGNQPQHFGDGTRLSIL.

The CDR3 DNA is TGCAGCGTAGAGGAAGAGGTGAAGGTAGCGGGGCAGTTCTTC. Its translation is CSVEEEVKVAGQFF. The V call is TRBV29-1, the J call TRBJ2-1, with 7 bases identical to TRBD2. Trimming took 6 bases from V and 12 from J; bases not matched to a gene: 17. Germline loops: CDR1 SQVTM, CDR2 ANQGSEA. This CDR3 region has 14 residues.

This clonotype was counted a few times. This chain connects TRBV5-1 to TRBJ1-1, with no clear D. The CDR3 totals 14 residues. Germline V gene data show CDR1 as SGHRS and CDR2 as YFSETQ. V was trimmed by 0 bases and J by 4 bases, leaving 10 bases between them. DNA of the CDR3: TGCGCCAGCAGCTTGGGTGCAGCGAGCACTGAAGCTTTCTTT. This sequence encodes CASSLGAASTEAFF.

At least ten counts were recorded for this clonotype. This chain uses TRBV28 with TRBJ1-1; 8 bases fit TRBD1. In germline, CDR1 is MDHEN, CDR2 SYDVKM. The CDR3 spans 14 residues. V gave up 6 bases and J gave up 1 base; unmatched junction bases: 4. CDR3 sequence: CASSHGTGNTEAFF. CDR3 sequence (DNA): TGTGCCAGCAGCCACGGGACAGGGAACACTGAAGCTTTCTTT.

At least ten counts were recorded for this clonotype. The J gene is TRBJ1-1, the V gene TRBV28, with a tentative D call TRBD1 (5 bases). The V gene's germline CDR1 is MDHEN and CDR2 SYDVKM. The CDR3 totals 15 residues. Trimming removed 7 bases from V and 1 base from J, with 16 bases in between. This chain's CDR3 is CASNTSPGQNTEAFF. The DNA for the CDR3 is TGTGCCAGCAACACTTCCCCGGGGCAGAACACTGAAGCTTTCTTT.

The chain couples TRBV5-6 to TRBJ2-5, with 11 bases matching TRBD2. The CDR3 is 16 amino acids. Germline V CDR1 and CDR2: SGHDT, YYEEEE. V dropped 2 bases and J dropped 3; count of bases not matched to a gene: 6. As DNA, the CDR3 is TGTGCCAGCAGCTTTACCGGGACTAGCGGCAAAGAGACCCAGTACTTC. Its translation: CASSFTGTSGKETQYF.

The chain employs TRBV7-3 and TRBJ2-2; D possibly corresponds to TRBD2 (6 bases). CDR3 length equals 12 residues. The germline gives CDR1 SGHTA, CDR2 FQGTGA. V lost 8 bases and J 7 bases, leaving 11 bases between the germline ends. The CDR3, as DNA: TGTGCCAGCCGCGGGGTGAACGGGGAGCTGTTTTTT. This codes for CASRGVNGELFF. Looking up the rest from reference TRBV7-3 and TRBJ2-2 gives the full variable domain: GAGVSQTPSNKVTEKGKYVELRCDPISGHTALYWYRQSLGQGPEFLIYFQGTGAADDSGLPNDRFFAVRPEGSVSTLKIQRTERGDSAVYLCASRGVNGELFFGEGSRLTVL.